The clone carrying this T cell receptor beta chain was seen only a few times. Its specificity is not known. The sample is drawn from a study of T-cell memory formation after mild COVID-19. Findings of the study overall: Clones that contracted from day 15 to 85 were balanced CD4/CD8, while later expanders leaned CD4+.

TCRdb fed the 5' RACE reads into MiXCR, producing one record per CDR3 protein. The table has 550,000 to 600,000 distinct CDR3 sequences, roughly 17% seen once; the top ten hold about 7.5%. The TCR comes from an adult woman who had mild COVID-19 (a few samples of this study predate the infection). Cell type and time point are not known. Material: PBMCs or a T cell subset sorted from them (not recorded which).

Written as DNA, the CDR3 is TGTGCCACCAGTCCAGGGAGAGACACCGGGGAGCTGTTTTTT. Translated: CATSPGRDTGELFF. The gene calls are TRBV24-1 and TRBJ2-2; D could derive from TRBD1 or TRBD2 (5 bases each). Trimming left V 6 bases short and J 3 bases short, with 10 bases between. Per the germline V gene, CDR1 is KGHDR and CDR2 is SFDVKD. The CDR3 has 14 residues.